This note documents a single T cell receptor (beta chain) sequence. The data were taken from a study of OX40 agonist ivuxolimab in advanced cancers. Study summary: Age averaged roughly 60 years (range roughly 23 to 80), and 82.7% were male. Earlier treatment with anti-PD-1, anti-PD-L1 or anti-CTLA-4 was permitted, and 35% to 40% had received some.

Germline CDR1 is LNHDA and CDR2 is SQIVND (reference sequence). The J segment lost 3 bases and the V segment lost 7 bases, leaving 11 bases of the junction unmatched. The CDR3 loop spans 15 amino acids. Here immunoSEQ multiplex PCR was the method, and the copy in TCRdb shows in-frame clones only, minus some. The data contain roughly 97,000 clones, roughly nine tenths of them singletons. The receptor comes from an adult with an advanced solid tumor such as melanoma, head and neck, liver or kidney cancer. This specimen consisted of CD4+ or CD8+ T cells sorted from blood, obtained in a trial of the OX40 agonist ivuxolimab. The rearrangement joins TRBV19 to TRBJ1-2; 7 nucleotides agree with TRBD1. In nucleotides, the CDR3 is TGTGCCAGTAAACTGGACAGGAAGGAGGACTATGGCTACACCTTC. This gives the protein CASKLDRKEDYGYTF.